The entry below describes one TCR beta chain. The target antigen is unknown. This table comes from immunoSEQ multiplex PCR, and its TCRdb copy is limited to in-frame clones, with some not included. The sample comprises approximately 92,000 clones, about 85% of which are singletons, and about 2.9% rests with the top ten. The sample is drawn from a study of T cell responses to AZD1222 COVID-19 vaccine. Whole-study results and caveats: As reported, nearly half of all spike-specific TCRs target variant regions that are unmutated.

The CDR3 totals 16 residues. The ends lost 3 bases at V and 5 bases at J; junction bases unmatched: 9. Germline CDR1 MGHRA, CDR2 YSYEKL. The receptor was isolated from an adult in good health. J is TRBJ1-4 and V is TRBV4-1; 7 bases match TRBD1. This sample comprised peripheral blood, obtained on day 0 of AZD1222 vaccination. In DNA form, the CDR3 reads TGCGCCAGCAGCCATCACCCGGACAGGAAGAATGAAAAACTGTTTTTT. This translates into CASSHHPDRKNEKLFF.